These 21 T cell receptor beta chains came from one sample sequenced in a study of T-cell memory formation after mild COVID-19. TCRdb reprocessed the 5' RACE reads via MiXCR and lists one record per CDR3 protein. The sample has about 400,000 distinct CDR3 sequences; roughly 24% are singletons. The specimen was PBMCs or a T cell subset sorted from them (not recorded which). The origin of the receptors is an adult woman who had mild COVID-19 (a few samples of this study predate the infection). Cell type and time point are not known.

V gene TRBV6-2 or TRBV6-3 combines with J gene TRBJ2-1; either TRBD1 or TRBD2 may supply D (5 bases each). V was pared by 6 bases and J by 2 bases, with 14 bases between. CDR3 size: 15 residues. Germline loops: CDR1 MNHEY, CDR2 SVGEGT. Here the CDR3 reads CASSPVGATYNEQFF. The CDR3 DNA sequence: TGTGCCAGCAGCCCCGTCGGGGCTACCTACAATGAGCAGTTCTTC.

The chain links TRBV20-1 to TRBJ1-3; maybe TRBD1 (5 bases). This CDR3 comprises 14 residues. Germline V gives CDR1 DFQATT, CDR2 SNEGSKA (reference sequence). CDR3 nucleotide sequence: TGCAGACAATTACCGGGGCCCATGAGAAACACCATATATTTT. Amino acids: CRQLPGPMRNTIYF.

This clonotype was picked up a small number of times. V and J are TRBV12-3 or TRBV12-4 and TRBJ1-1, with 8 bases lining up with TRBD1. V gave up 8 bases and J gave up 6 bases; unmatched junction bases: 8. The CDR3 spans 13 residues. The CDR3 reads CASGGQADSEAFF. CDR3 coding DNA: TGTGCCAGCGGGGGACAGGCCGACTCTGAAGCTTTCTTT.

This chain joins TRBV27 and TRBJ2-1; 8 nucleotides line up with TRBD2. CDR1 and CDR2 from the germline V gene are MNHEY and SMNVEV (reference sequence). The junction had 11 bases not matched to a gene; V was cut back by 6 bases and J by 7 bases. This CDR3 contains 15 residues. The CDR3 loop is CASRRPGGAANEQFF. As DNA, the CDR3 is TGTGCCAGCAGACGGCCCGGGGGGGCCGCGAATGAGCAGTTCTTC.

Many counts were recorded for this clonotype. The J gene is TRBJ2-1, the V gene TRBV15; 7 nucleotides match TRBD2. J gave up 6 bases and V 7 bases, and 12 bases lay outside the gene matches. Germline V gene sequence: CDR1 LNHNV, CDR2 YYDKDF (reference sequence). The CDR3 covers 15 residues. The CDR3 spells CATTTSEEYGNEQFF. CDR3 DNA sequence: TGTGCCACCACAACTAGCGAGGAATACGGCAATGAGCAGTTCTTC. Using reference TRBV15 and TRBJ2-1 for the parts outside the CDR3, the full variable domain is DAMVIQNPRYQVTQFGKPVTLSCSQTLNHNVMYWYQQKSSQAPKLLFHYYDKDFNNEADTPDNFQSRRPNTSFCFLDIRSPGLGDTAMYLCATTTSEEYGNEQFFGPGTRLTVL.

The gene calls are TRBV20-1 and TRBJ1-3; possibly TRBD1 for D (5 bases). V was cut by 1 base and J by 2 bases, with 12 bases left in between. Germline V CDR1 and CDR2: DFQATT, SNEGSKA (reference sequence). CDR3 size: 15 residues. CDR3 bases: TGCAGTGCTAGAGCGATTGACAGTCCTGGAAACACCATATATTTT. Translated: CSARAIDSPGNTIYF.

The chain couples TRBV18 to TRBJ1-1, with TRBD1 matching over 9 bases. The ends lost 3 bases at V and 0 bases at J; junction bases unmatched: 5. CDR1 KGHSH and CDR2 LQKENI come from the germline V gene. This CDR3 region has 16 residues. The CDR3 loop reads CASSPTGGGMNTEAFF. CDR3 DNA: TGTGCCAGCTCACCTACAGGGGGCGGTATGAACACTGAAGCTTTCTTT. The entire variable domain, with the rest obtained from reference TRBV18 and TRBJ1-1, is as follows: NAGVMQNPRHLVRRRGQEARLRCSPMKGHSHVYWYRQLPEEGLKFMVYLQKENIIDESGMPKERFSAEFPKEGPSILRIQQVVRGDSAAYFCASSPTGGGMNTEAFFGQGTRLTVV.

The table lists this clonotype with many counts. The chain has TRBV5-1 and TRBJ1-2; a possible D gene is TRBD1 (5 bases). Trimming took off 0 bases at V and 4 bases at J, with 10 bases between the two ends. The length of the CDR3 is 14 residues. Germline-derived CDR1 and CDR2 are SGHRS and YFSETQ. This CDR3 reads CASSLETVLYGYTF. CDR3 bases: TGCGCCAGCAGCTTGGAGACAGTTCTCTATGGCTACACCTTC.

A few counts support this clonotype. The chain is built from TRBV25-1 and TRBJ2-2; either TRBD1 or TRBD2 may fit D (5 bases each). CDR1 and CDR2 (germline): MGHDK, SYGVNS. The CDR3 is made up of 17 amino acids. V lost 3 bases to trimming and J lost 0 bases, with 14 bases between them. In nucleotides, the CDR3 is TGTGCCAGCAGTGATCCGGGAAGGGGTGCGAACACCGGGGAGCTGTTTTTT. As protein: CASSDPGRGANTGELFF.

The chain employs TRBV12-3 or TRBV12-4 and TRBJ1-4; 7 bases fit TRBD1. The CDR3 has 16 amino acids. V shed 5 bases, J shed 0 bases, and the junction held 6 bases outside the gene matches. The CDR3 bases are TGTGCCAGCAGTCCAAGACAGGGACCAACTAATGAAAAACTGTTTTTT. Its translation: CASSPRQGPTNEKLFF.

Only a few counts were recorded for this clonotype. The chain is built from TRBV7-2 and TRBJ2-5; perhaps D is TRBD1 or TRBD2 (5 bases each). Germline loops: CDR1 SGHTA, CDR2 FQGNSA. The CDR3 runs 15 residues. V was shortened by 2 bases and J by 1 base, with 11 bases between the two germline ends. In DNA, the CDR3 is TGTGCCAGCAGCTTAATGGGGGTCCCCCAAGAGACCCAGTACTTC. Amino acids: CASSLMGVPQETQYF.

The rearrangement links TRBV20-1 to TRBJ2-1; 12 nucleotides line up with TRBD2. CDR3 length: 16 residues. Germline values: CDR1 DFQATT, CDR2 SNEGSKA (reference sequence). Unmatched junction bases numbered 9, after V lost 0 bases and J lost 9 bases. CDR3: CSARDTSGGRISEQFF. The CDR3 DNA follows: TGCAGTGCTAGAGATACTAGCGGGGGGCGTATCTCTGAGCAGTTCTTC.

CDR3 DNA sequence: TGTGCCACTAAAGGCCGGGACACTTTCTACGAGCAGTACTTC. Protein product: CATKGRDTFYEQYF. The rearrangement joins TRBV28 to TRBJ2-7; weak D call: TRBD1 (6 bases). The CDR3 totals 14 residues. V was shortened by 10 bases and J by 3 bases, with 19 bases between the two germline ends. CDR1 and CDR2 from the germline V gene are MDHEN and SYDVKM.

This clonotype was found a few times. The chain couples TRBV24-1 to TRBJ2-5; tentatively, D is TRBD1 (5 bases). The CDR3 length is 15 residues. Per germline, CDR1 KGHDR and CDR2 SFDVKD. The V gene lost 2 bases and the J gene lost 2 bases, with 11 bases spanning the gap. The CDR3 region is CATSDWVQAQETQYF. The CDR3 nucleotides read TGTGCCACCAGTGATTGGGTACAGGCACAAGAGACCCAGTACTTC.

The V and J genes are TRBV15 and TRBJ1-5; TRBD1 matches at 7 bases. The CDR3 totals 16 residues. V was pared by 2 bases and J by 2 bases, with 6 bases of the junction left unmatched. The germline CDR1 and CDR2 sequences are LNHNV and YYDKDF (reference sequence). The CDR3 DNA follows: TGTGCCACCAGCAGAAATACAGGGGTGGGCAATCAGCCCCAGCATTTT. Translation: CATSRNTGVGNQPQHF.

This clonotype was recorded at least ten times. The V and J genes are TRBV7-9 and TRBJ2-7; D may be TRBD1 (5 bases). CDR3 length: 12 amino acids. The ends were cut back, 5 bases at V and 6 bases at J, with 11 bases in the middle. Germline CDR1 and CDR2: SEHNR and FQNEAQ (reference sequence). As DNA, the CDR3 is TGTGCCAGCAGCCAGGGCTTACGCGAGCAGTACTTC. This encodes CASSQGLREQYF.

This chain joins TRBV3-1 and TRBJ2-7, with D possibly TRBD2 on 6 matching bases. CDR1 is LGHDT, CDR2 YNNKEL, per germline (reference sequence). The CDR3 is 15 amino acids. Trimming stripped 3 bases from V and 4 bases from J, with 16 bases between. The CDR3 bases are TGTGCCAGCAGCCAGCATTCCGGGGGAAAATACGAGCAGTACTTC. The encoded protein is CASSQHSGGKYEQYF.

The table lists this clonotype with a few counts. The genes are TRBV7-2 and TRBJ2-5, with D tentatively TRBD2 (5 bases). The CDR3 runs 16 residues. Germline V gives CDR1 SGHTA, CDR2 FQGNSA. V was trimmed by 6 bases and J by 2 bases, leaving 19 bases between them. The CDR3 nucleotides read TGTGCCAGCAGTCCTAGGCGTAGCGCCCTGCAAGAGACCCAGTACTTC. Amino acid sequence: CASSPRRSALQETQYF.

This clonotype was seen more than once but under ten times. The CDR3 reads CASSFSGTPDAEQYF. In DNA, the CDR3 is TGTGCCAGCAGTTTCTCCGGGACACCCGACGCCGAGCAGTACTTC. V gene TRBV6-5 combines with J gene TRBJ2-7, with D possibly being TRBD1 (6 bases). Trimming pared 4 bases from V and 6 bases from J, leaving 19 bases between. The V gene's germline CDR1 is MNHEY and CDR2 SVGAGI. The CDR3 runs to 15 residues.

The V gene is TRBV5-5, the J gene TRBJ1-2; D uncertain. Trimming pared 1 base from V and 6 bases from J, leaving 13 bases between. The CDR3 contains 14 residues. The germline CDR1 and CDR2 sequences are SGHKS and YYEKEE (reference sequence). The CDR3 protein is CASSLRKYGDGYTF. DNA for the CDR3: TGTGCCAGCAGCTTGAGGAAGTACGGGGATGGCTACACCTTC.

Here the CDR3 reads CASSPGTSGSLPYF. The CDR3 bases are TGCGCCAGCAGCCCGGGGACTAGCGGGAGCCTTCCGTATTTT. The chain carries TRBV4-3 and TRBJ2-3, with 14 positions matching TRBD2. The germline V gene encodes CDR1 LGHNA and CDR2 YSLEER. J was trimmed by 14 bases and V by 4 bases; bases with no gene match: 8. This CDR3 contains 14 residues.